The 14 T cell receptor beta chains given below trace back to one sample, sequenced in a study of blood T cell repertoires in COVID-19. The repertoire was sequenced with immunoSEQ multiplex PCR; TCRdb's copy has only in-frame clones and lacks some. The data show a few hundred thousand clones, about 88% seen once. The sequenced sample was peripheral blood. These receptors originate from a woman aged 55-70 years with acute or convalescent COVID-19.

The rearrangement joins TRBV7-8 to TRBJ1-2; TRBD1 might be the D (5 bases). Germline CDR1 and CDR2: SGHVS and FQNEAQ. V lost 5 bases and J 3 bases, leaving 13 bases between the germline ends. The CDR3 runs to 14 residues. CDR3 loop: CASSQSTEYYGYTF. CDR3 nucleotide sequence: TGTGCCAGCAGCCAATCGACAGAATACTATGGCTACACCTTC.

V usage is TRBV9 and J usage is TRBJ1-3, with a tentative D call TRBD1 (6 bases). This CDR3 has 17 residues. V gave up 0 bases and J gave up 4 bases, with 17 bases separating them. Germline V lookup: CDR1 SGDLS, CDR2 YYNGEE. This CDR3 is CASSVADGGAAGNTIYF. As DNA, the CDR3 is TGTGCCAGCAGCGTAGCGGACGGGGGGGCTGCAGGAAACACCATATATTTT.

About this clone: Other DNA sequences in this sample translate to the same CDR3. Written as DNA, the CDR3 is TGTGCCAGCAGCGTAGGACTGGGGAGCTCCTACAATGAGCAGTTCTTC. It encodes CASSVGLGSSYNEQFF. J is TRBJ2-1 and V is TRBV9, with D perhaps TRBD2 (5 bases). Germline assignment: CDR1 SGDLS and CDR2 YYNGEE. Trimming shortened V by 0 bases and J by 0 bases, and 10 bases separated the two germline ends. The CDR3 sequence is 16 residues long.

This clone showed up just a few times. The V gene is TRBV28, the J gene TRBJ1-2, with a tentative D call TRBD1 (6 bases). Per germline, CDR1 MDHEN and CDR2 SYDVKM. The CDR3 is 13 residues long. Trimming stripped 3 bases from V and 7 bases from J, with 12 bases between. As DNA, the CDR3 is TGTGCCAGCAGTTTGGACCTCAGGGGTGGCTACACCTTC. Its translation: CASSLDLRGGYTF.

This rearrangement joins TRBV19 to TRBJ2-1; 8 nucleotides line up with TRBD1. Germline V lookup: CDR1 LNHDA, CDR2 SQIVND (reference sequence). The CDR3 loop spans 15 amino acids. V lost 9 bases and J lost 1; bases outside the gene matches: 8. The CDR3 sequence: CASAGQGGSYNEQFF. CDR3 DNA sequence: TGTGCCAGCGCCGGACAGGGCGGATCCTACAATGAGCAGTTCTTC.

The chain couples TRBV3-1 (or the pseudogene TRBV3-2) to TRBJ2-1; D remains ambiguous. This CDR3 spans 17 amino acids. The V gene's germline CDR1 is LGHDT and CDR2 YNNKEL (reference sequence). Trimming took off 1 base at V and 0 bases at J, with 13 bases between the two ends. DNA for the CDR3: TGTGCCAGCAGCCAAGCTTTACTACGCAGCTCCTACAATGAGCAGTTCTTC. Its protein is CASSQALLRSSYNEQFF.

The V call is TRBV18, the J call TRBJ1-1; D gene uncertain. Germline CDR1 and CDR2: KGHSH and LQKENI. This CDR3 contains 18 residues. Trimming pared 3 bases from V and 0 bases from J, leaving 20 bases between. CDR3 in amino acids: CASSPREWLVLMNTEAFF. The CDR3 coding sequence is TGTGCCAGCTCACCTCGGGAGTGGTTGGTACTCATGAACACTGAAGCTTTCTTT.

This clone has only one observation. The rearrangement links TRBV30 to TRBJ2-4; D is possibly TRBD2 (6 bases). This CDR3 region has 15 residues. The V and J ends lost 0 bases and 8 bases respectively, with 17 bases between them. Germline CDR1 and CDR2: GTSNPN and SVGIG (reference sequence). The CDR3 reads CAWSVSALSGDIQYF. CDR3 DNA: TGTGCCTGGAGTGTTTCGGCGTTATCGGGAGACATTCAGTACTTC.

The V call is TRBV7-2, the J call TRBJ2-3, with D unresolved. The V end was cut by 4 bases, the J end by 3 bases, with 14 bases between. The V gene's germline CDR1 is SGHTA and CDR2 FQGNSA. This CDR3 region has 15 residues. The CDR3 DNA follows: TGTGCCAGCAGCTCCTATAGCCTTGGGACAGATACGCAGTATTTT. It encodes CASSSYSLGTDTQYF.

The CDR3 protein is CASSLSPFLDSQETQYF. CDR3 nucleotides: TGTGCCAGCAGCCTTTCTCCGTTTTTGGACAGCCAAGAGACCCAGTACTTC. The rearrangement uses TRBV27 and TRBJ2-5; tentative D call: TRBD1 (6 bases). CDR1 and CDR2 (germline): MNHEY, SMNVEV (reference sequence). The V gene lost 6 bases and the J gene lost 1 base, with 21 bases spanning the gap. This CDR3 region has 17 residues.

The rearrangement uses TRBV2 and TRBJ2-3; 7 bases agree with TRBD2. CDR3 length equals 14 residues. Germline V gene sequence: CDR1 SNHLY, CDR2 FYNNEI. J was trimmed by 4 bases and V by 4 bases; bases with no gene match: 5. Here the CDR3 DNA reads TGTGCCAGCAGTGGGACTAGTTGGGCAGATACGCAGTATTTT. The encoded protein is CASSGTSWADTQYF.

The chain links TRBV7-2 to TRBJ1-2; D uncertain. The germline CDR1 and CDR2 sequences are SGHTA and FQGNSA. CDR3 length equals 13 residues. The V and J ends lost 5 bases and 0 bases respectively, with 7 bases between them. The CDR3 DNA sequence: TGTGCCAGCAGCATGGCCTCTAACTATGGCTACACCTTC. Translation: CASSMASNYGYTF.

The chain is built from TRBV3-1 (or the pseudogene TRBV3-2) and TRBJ2-1; TRBD2 agrees at 11 bases. Trimming at V came to 1 base and at J to 6 bases, leaving 8 bases not matched to a gene. Germline assignment: CDR1 LGHDT and CDR2 YNNKEL (reference sequence). The CDR3 covers 17 residues. Written as DNA, the CDR3 is TGTGCCAGCAGCCAAGTTAGTAGCGGGGGGGCAAGCAATGAGCAGTTCTTC. Residues: CASSQVSSGGASNEQFF.

CDR3 bases: TGTGCCAGCAGCTTAGCTCCCCCAGGGTGGCAAGAGACCCAGTACTTC. Amino acids: CASSLAPPGWQETQYF. V gene TRBV7-9 combines with J gene TRBJ2-5; D is perhaps TRBD1 (5 bases). From germline, CDR1 is SEHNR and CDR2 FQNEAQ (reference sequence). Deletions cut 0 bases from V and 2 bases from J, with 13 bases between. This CDR3 comprises 16 residues.